This T cell receptor beta chain comes out of a study of T-cell memory formation after mild COVID-19 listed by TCRdb under 2021. Broadly, across the study: TCR sequence clusters from the two donors were largely donor specific. Longitudinal TCRalpha and TCRbeta repertoire sequencing tracked T-cell clones expanding and contracting after mild COVID-19 in two donors. Two young, previously healthy adult volunteers made up the cohort, one male and one female. Findings and caveats that apply to the study as a whole: Clones contracting from day 15 to 85 had balanced CD4/CD8 phenotypes, while a second wave expanding from day 15 to 37 was biased towards CD4+. The study included only a couple of mild cases, and larger cohorts that include severe cases with pre-infection samples were judged to be necessary. SARS-CoV-2 specificity of the second-wave clones peaking on day 37 was not confirmed. Some responding clones were found in pre-infection memory, which suggests that pre-existing cross-reactive memory T cells took part in the SARS-CoV-2 response. Contracting CD4+ clones appeared mostly in the CM and EM memory subsets, whereas CD8+ clones were enriched in EMRA.

Ficoll-Paque density gradient centrifugation was the method used to isolate PBMCs. Via the germline V gene, CDR1 is KGHDR and CDR2 SFDVKD. Spanning cysteine to phenylalanine, the CDR3 consists of 16 amino acids. Left in the record is the CDR3 DNA by itself, 48 bases read in frame from the first base. Sequenced using an Illumina NovaSeq 6000. Using 5'RACE with constant-segment primers, TCRalpha and TCRbeta cDNA libraries were constructed, with sample barcodes and unique molecular identifiers added in the process. Trizol reagent was used to extract RNA from every sample. Libraries were amplified in two PCR steps, with a second sample barcode and Illumina TruSeq adapters added in the second step. Sequencing of libraries was performed on an Illumina NovaSeq with 2 x 150 bp paired-end reads. In the paper's pipeline: Reads were demultiplexed and collapsed into UMI-guided consensus sequences with migec v1.2.7. Using mixcr v2.1.11, UMI consensuses were aligned to TRA and TRB V and J templates and then assembled into clonotypes. A clonotype was counted as expanded or contracted only when both edgeR and NoisET called the clonotype significant, with the noise models trained on biological replicates. edgeR calls used a false discovery rate-adjusted p below 0.01 and a log2 fold-change threshold of 1. As an exploratory analysis of dynamics, max-normalized trajectories of the 1000 most abundant clonotypes were examined by PCA with hierarchical clustering. Separately sequenced CD4+ and CD8+ repertoires were used to assign the CD4 or CD8 phenotype of responding clones. TCRdb passed the public sequencing reads through fastp at Q25 and MiXCR, retaining productive beta sequences. For every CDR3 protein sequence, its rows merge into one entry that carries the most common genes and DNA. The V and J calls and clone size come from TCRdb's table, not from the authors' own analysis. The sample table holds about 430,000 distinct CDR3 sequences, of which about 24% were seen once. Together, the top ten hold around 8.7% of the sample.

Concerning this clonotype itself: Its target antigen remains unknown. A much larger clone lies one base from this, so it may be a read error.

The source is an adult woman who had mild COVID-19 (a few samples of this study predate the infection). The sample titles of this study are shuffled in the database, so cell type and time point are left out; the donor was told from shared clones. Rearrangement joined TRBV24-1 to TRBJ2-1, with TRBD2 matching 14 junction bases. Sequencing was carried out using PBMCs or a T cell subset sorted from them (not recorded which). CDR3 loop: CANSDLTSGGVQEQFF. The nucleotides are TGTGCCAACAGTGATTTGACTAGCGGGGGGGTTCAGGAGCAGTTCTTC.